This paragraph reports one T cell receptor (beta chain). These data are taken from a study of somatic mutations in cytotoxic T cells in rheumatoid arthritis. Profiled with immunoSEQ multiplex PCR; TCRdb holds only in-frame clones, not every one. This table holds some 27,000 clones, roughly four fifths found once. The V end was cut by 2 bases, the J end by 12 bases, with 8 bases between. In germline, CDR1 is MNHNY, CDR2 SVGAGI (reference sequence). The CDR3 spans 11 residues. Positive magnetic bead selection separated CD4+ and CD8+ cells, and flow cytometry confirmed purity. The rearrangement uses TRBV6-6 and TRBJ2-1; D is unclear. Sequenced: CD8+ T cells sorted from blood. This TCR was sampled from a woman under 30 in good health. CDR3 in DNA: TGTGCCAGCAGTTACGGCAGTGGGCAGTTCTTC. Translating gives CASSYGSGQFF.